This TCR beta chain was captured in a study of blood T cell repertoires in COVID-19. Study-level information: Acute and convalescent COVID-19 specimens originated in the United States, Italy and Spain. PBMCs, B-cell-depleted T cells, or T cells were the source of the cDNA or gDNA that made up the material.

The CDR3 spans 14 residues. V lost 7 bases and J lost 7; bases outside the gene matches: 10. Germline CDR1 and CDR2: SQVTM and ANQGSEA. As originally analysed: Scientists estimated how many nucleated cells there were by amplifying reference gene primers. Data came from immunoSEQ multiplex PCR; TCRdb stores just in-frame clones and leaves some out. For V, J and clone size, that table is used; D and trimming come from the DNA. The table includes about 180,000 clones, around 80% detected once. The sample was peripheral blood. The receptor's source is a man aged 65 to 85 with active or convalescent COVID-19. This chain links TRBV29-1 with TRBJ2-2, with 9 bases matching TRBD1. The CDR3 sequence: CSADRGMKGGELFF. CDR3 nucleotide sequence: TGCAGCGCGGACAGGGGAATGAAAGGCGGGGAGCTGTTTTTT.